This is a list of T cell receptor beta chains from one sample in a study of cytomegalovirus exposure and HLA in healthy donors. Libraries were prepared by immunoSEQ multiplex PCR; TCRdb keeps only in-frame clonotypes and omits some of them. This table holds approximately 150,000 clones, around 72% found once. The sequenced material came from PBMCs. All receptors derive from a man in his fifties or sixties in good health and CMV-seronegative. The CDR3 runs from the conserved cysteine through the conserved F or W. A D gene is named only where the DNA matches it firmly. Rows give clone size only sometimes, using once, few, many, or a class for an expanded clone.

j_call clone_size d_call v_call cdr3_aa cdr3_nt
TRBJ1-2 NA NA TRBV23-1 CASSYGSDSNYGYTF TGCGCCAGCAGTTATGGTTCTGACTCTAACTATGGCTACACCTTC
TRBJ1-3 NA NA TRBV5-6 CASSWGGERPFSGNTIYF TGTGCCAGCAGCTGGGGAGGGGAAAGGCCTTTCTCTGGAAACACCATATATTTT
TRBJ2-7 NA NA TRBV5-1 CASSLRRQSYEQYF TGCGCCAGCAGCCTCCGGAGACAGTCCTACGAGCAGTACTTC
TRBJ2-7 few NA TRBV6-5 CASSYSLGEAYEQYF TGTGCCAGCAGTTACTCCCTGGGGGAGGCCTACGAGCAGTACTTC
TRBJ1-1 NA NA TRBV6-5 CASSLGQMNTEAFF TGTGCCAGCAGTTTAGGACAGATGAACACTGAAGCTTTCTTT
TRBJ1-6 few NA TRBV10-2 CASSVAGGNSPLHF TGCGCCAGCAGTGTTGCCGGGGGTAATTCACCCCTCCACTTT
TRBJ2-4 once NA TRBV6-1 CASCPGGVAKNIQYF TGTGCCAGCTGCCCCGGAGGGGTAGCCAAAAACATTCAGTACTTC
TRBJ1-1 NA NA TRBV18 CASSPGGQSMNTEAFF TGTGCCAGCTCACCGGGGGGGCAAAGCATGAACACTGAAGCTTTCTTT
TRBJ2-5 NA TRBD1 TRBV7-9 CASSSGRTGGEETQYF TGTGCCAGCAGCTCGGGCCGCACAGGGGGCGAGGAGACCCAGTACTTC
TRBJ2-7 NA NA TRBV5-1 CASSLGGVYEQYF TGCGCCAGCAGCTTGGGGGGGGTTTACGAGCAGTACTTC
TRBJ2-1 NA NA TRBV5-1 CASSLVGRGAYNEQFF TGCGCCAGCAGCTTGGTGGGCAGGGGGGCCTACAATGAGCAGTTCTTC
TRBJ1-1 NA NA TRBV6-5 CASSPTRQNTEAFF TGTGCCAGCAGCCCCACCCGACAAAACACTGAAGCTTTCTTT
TRBJ2-5 NA TRBD2 TRBV25-1 CASSDFPWGGNQETQYF TGTGCCAGCAGTGATTTTCCGTGGGGGGGGAACCAAGAGACCCAGTACTTC
TRBJ2-6 NA NA TRBV7-3 CASSLNSAGANVLTF TGTGCCAGCAGCTTAAACAGTGCTGGGGCCAACGTCCTGACTTTC
TRBJ1-5 NA TRBD1 TRBV15 CATSTGQVGNQPQHF TGTGCCACCAGCACAGGACAGGTTGGCAATCAGCCCCAGCATTTT
TRBJ1-3 few TRBD1 TRBV28 CASSVGTGAYSGNTIYF TGTGCCAGCAGTGTCGGGACAGGGGCTTACTCTGGAAACACCATATATTTT
TRBJ1-2 NA NA TRBV20-1 CSARPGRGYTF TGCAGTGCCCGCCCCGGTCGTGGCTACACCTTC
TRBJ1-2 NA NA TRBV6-1 CASSESYGGFYGYTF TGTGCCAGCAGTGAATCGTATGGGGGCTTCTATGGCTACACCTTC
TRBJ2-7 once TRBD1 TRBV4-1 CASSLPGTGSYEQYF TGCGCCAGCAGCCTCCCCGGGACAGGGTCCTACGAGCAGTACTTC
TRBJ1-2 NA NA TRBV9 CASRAATGTTGANYGYTF TGTGCCAGCAGAGCCGCTACGGGGACAACCGGAGCTAACTATGGCTACACCTTC
TRBJ2-1 few NA TRBV6-1 CASSETGSYNEQFF TGTGCCAGCAGTGAGACAGGCTCCTACAATGAGCAGTTCTTC
TRBJ1-2 NA TRBD1 TRBV14 CASSPPGQPRGYTF TGTGCCAGCAGCCCTCCGGGACAGCCACGAGGCTACACCTTC
TRBJ2-1 NA NA TRBV27 CASSSELGPPNNEQFF TGTGCCAGCAGTTCGGAGCTGGGGCCCCCAAACAATGAGCAGTTCTTC
TRBJ1-3 NA NA TRBV4-3 CASSQDSGNTIYF TGCGCCAGCAGCCAAGATAGTGGAAACACCATATATTTT
TRBJ2-2 NA TRBD2 TRBV4-3 CASSQETGGNTGELFF TGCGCCAGCAGCCAAGAGACGGGGGGGAACACCGGGGAGCTGTTTTTT
TRBJ2-3 few NA TRBV4-2 CASSQDLGSYRTDTQYF TGTGCCAGCAGCCAAGATCTGGGGAGCTATCGCACAGATACGCAGTATTTT
TRBJ2-7 few TRBD2 TRBV7-8 CASTDLAGGRFEQYF TGTGCCAGCACCGATTTAGCGGGGGGGCGTTTTGAGCAGTACTTC
TRBJ2-3 once NA TRBV4-2 CASSQFRTDTQYF TGTGCCAGCAGCCAATTCCGGACAGATACGCAGTATTTT
TRBJ1-1 NA NA TRBV7-2 CASIYAGAGVNTEAFF TGTGCCAGCATCTATGCGGGGGCCGGGGTGAACACTGAAGCTTTCTTT
TRBJ2-6 NA NA TRBV10-2 CASKILDSGANVLTF TGCGCCAGCAAGATCTTAGACTCTGGGGCCAACGTCCTGACTTTC
TRBJ2-7 NA TRBD2 TRBV28 CASTPRGDEQYF TGTGCCAGCACCCCCCGGGGGGACGAGCAGTACTTC
TRBJ2-4 few TRBD1 TRBV2 CASRDRGPNIQYF TGTGCCAGCAGGGACAGGGGGCCGAACATTCAGTACTTC
TRBJ1-6 few TRBD1 TRBV5-6 CASSFRTGRRNSPLHF TGTGCCAGCAGCTTTCGGACAGGCCGTAGGAATTCACCCCTCCACTTT
TRBJ1-6 NA NA TRBV6-5 CASSSPGGDPNSPLHF TGTGCCAGCAGTTCCCCGGGGGGAGACCCTAACTCACCCCTCCACTTT
TRBJ1-3 NA NA TRBV4-2 CASSQDLRAGAGDTIYF TGTGCCAGCAGCCAAGATCTACGGGCAGGGGCAGGGGACACCATATATTTT
TRBJ1-6 NA TRBD1 TRBV2 CASTAGQTSSYNSPLHF TGTGCCAGCACCGCGGGACAGACGAGCTCCTATAATTCACCCCTCCACTTT
TRBJ1-1 NA NA TRBV7-9 CASIRGGDTEAFF TGTGCCAGCATCCGCGGGGGAGACACTGAAGCTTTCTTT
TRBJ1-4 few TRBD1 TRBV5-4 CASSPGQASTNEKLFF TGTGCCAGCAGCCCGGGACAGGCATCAACTAATGAAAAACTGTTTTTT
TRBJ1-6 few TRBD1 TRBV6-1 CASTQGGTPLHF TGTGCCAGCACACAGGGGGGGACACCCCTCCACTTT
TRBJ2-3 NA NA TRBV28 CASSYGSKDTQYF TGTGCCAGCAGTTACGGGAGTAAAGATACGCAGTATTTT
TRBJ1-3 NA NA TRBV5-1 CASSPPTAGNTIYF TGCGCCAGCAGCCCTCCAACAGCTGGAAACACCATATATTTT
TRBJ1-1 NA NA TRBV5-4 CASSSSGQRDTEAFF TGTGCCAGCAGCTCGTCCGGACAGAGGGACACTGAAGCTTTCTTT
TRBJ2-5 once TRBD1 TRBV5-1 CASSPGTVREGQYF TGCGCCAGCAGCCCCGGGACAGTAAGAGAGGGCCAGTACTTC
TRBJ1-5 few TRBD1 TRBV7-9 CASSPPTGGDQPQHF TGTGCCAGCAGCCCGCCTACAGGGGGAGATCAGCCCCAGCATTTT
TRBJ1-5 NA NA TRBV28 CASSSETDRFYSNQPQHF TGTGCCAGCAGTTCGGAAACCGACAGATTCTATAGCAATCAGCCCCAGCATTTT